In its sample, the clone carrying this TCR beta chain was seen many times. TCRdb re-analysed the reads in MiXCR, keeping a single row per CDR3 protein. The data show nearly 450,000 distinct CDR3 sequences, around 32% seen once. This entry belongs to a study of T cell repertoires in cytomegalovirus infection. Germline trimming cut 4 bases from V and 5 bases from J; bases unmatched to any gene: 13. CDR3 size: 17 residues. Sequenced sample: PBMCs. This receptor was obtained from a human donor in good health (CMV status not recorded). Some clones in this sample may be carry-over from other donors' samples. The J gene is TRBJ2-5, the V gene TRBV12-3 or TRBV12-4; 10 bases match TRBD2. CDR3: CASSSYPASGGQETQYF. DNA for the CDR3: TGTGCCAGCAGTTCCTACCCGGCTAGCGGGGGCCAGGAGACCCAGTACTTC.